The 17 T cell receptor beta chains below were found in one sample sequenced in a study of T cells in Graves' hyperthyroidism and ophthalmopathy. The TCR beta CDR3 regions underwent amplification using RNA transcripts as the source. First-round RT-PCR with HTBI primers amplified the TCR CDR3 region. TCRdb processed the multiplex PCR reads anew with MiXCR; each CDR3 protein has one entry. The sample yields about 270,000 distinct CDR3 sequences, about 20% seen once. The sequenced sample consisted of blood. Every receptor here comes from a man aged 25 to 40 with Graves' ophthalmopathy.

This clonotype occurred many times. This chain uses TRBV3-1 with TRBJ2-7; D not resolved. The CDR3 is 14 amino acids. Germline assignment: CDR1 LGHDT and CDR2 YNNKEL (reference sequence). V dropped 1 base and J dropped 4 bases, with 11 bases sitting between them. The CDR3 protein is CASSQANERYEQYF. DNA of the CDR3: TGTGCCAGCAGCCAAGCTAACGAGAGGTACGAGCAGTACTTC.

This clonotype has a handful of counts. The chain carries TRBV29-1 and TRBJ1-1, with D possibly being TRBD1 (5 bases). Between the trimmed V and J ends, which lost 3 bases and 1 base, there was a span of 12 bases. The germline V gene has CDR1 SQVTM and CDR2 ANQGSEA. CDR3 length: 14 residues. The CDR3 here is CSVDGGTKNTEAFF. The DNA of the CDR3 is TGCAGCGTTGATGGGGGGACCAAGAACACTGAAGCTTTCTTT.

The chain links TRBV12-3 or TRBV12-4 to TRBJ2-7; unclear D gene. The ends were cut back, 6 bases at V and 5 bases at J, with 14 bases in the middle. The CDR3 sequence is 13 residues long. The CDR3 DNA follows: TGTGCCAGCAGCCTCGACCCTACAAACGAGCAGTACTTC. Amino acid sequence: CASSLDPTNEQYF.

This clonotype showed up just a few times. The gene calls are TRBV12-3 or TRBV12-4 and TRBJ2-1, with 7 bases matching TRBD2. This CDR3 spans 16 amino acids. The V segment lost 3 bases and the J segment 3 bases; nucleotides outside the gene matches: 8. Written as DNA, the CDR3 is TGTGCCAGCAGTTTCCTCGCTAGCGGTATCTACAATGAGCAGTTCTTC. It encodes CASSFLASGIYNEQFF.

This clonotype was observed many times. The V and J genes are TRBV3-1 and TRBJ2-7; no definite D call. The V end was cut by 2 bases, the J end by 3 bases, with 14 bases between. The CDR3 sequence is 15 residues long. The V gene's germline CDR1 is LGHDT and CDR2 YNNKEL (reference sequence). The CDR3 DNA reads TGTGCCAGCAGCCAAAAGGGTGTAGGCCGCTACGAGCAGTACTTC. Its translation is CASSQKGVGRYEQYF.

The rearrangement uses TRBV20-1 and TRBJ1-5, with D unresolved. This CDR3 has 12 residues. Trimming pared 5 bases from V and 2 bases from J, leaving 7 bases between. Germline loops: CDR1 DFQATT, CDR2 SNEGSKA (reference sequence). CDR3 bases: TGCAGTGCTGAGGTGGGCAATCAGCCCCAGCATTTT. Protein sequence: CSAEVGNQPQHF.

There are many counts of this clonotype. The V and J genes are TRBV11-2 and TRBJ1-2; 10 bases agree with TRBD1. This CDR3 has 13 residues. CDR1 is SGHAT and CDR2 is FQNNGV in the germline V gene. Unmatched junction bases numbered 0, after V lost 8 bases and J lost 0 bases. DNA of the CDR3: TGTGCCAGCGGGACAGGGGCTAACTATGGCTACACCTTC. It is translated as CASGTGANYGYTF.

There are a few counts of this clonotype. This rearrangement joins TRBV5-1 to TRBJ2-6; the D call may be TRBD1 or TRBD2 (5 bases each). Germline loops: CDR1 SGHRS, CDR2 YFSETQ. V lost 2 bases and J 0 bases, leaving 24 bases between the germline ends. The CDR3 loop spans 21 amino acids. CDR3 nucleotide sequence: TGCGCCAGCAGCTTAAAAGGGACCGGGAAACTCTCTGTCTCTGGGGCCAACGTCCTGACTTTC. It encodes CASSLKGTGKLSVSGANVLTF.

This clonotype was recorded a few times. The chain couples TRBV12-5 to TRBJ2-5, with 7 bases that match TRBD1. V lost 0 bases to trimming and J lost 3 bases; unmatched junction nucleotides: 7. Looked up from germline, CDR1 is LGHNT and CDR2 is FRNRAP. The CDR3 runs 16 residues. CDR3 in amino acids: CASGLVRGTGEETQYF. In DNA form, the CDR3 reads TGTGCTAGTGGTTTGGTACGAGGCACAGGGGAAGAGACCCAGTACTTC.

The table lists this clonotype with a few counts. CDR3 residues: CASSRDNLYGYTF. In DNA, the CDR3 is TGCGCCAGCAGCCGGGACAACCTCTATGGCTACACCTTC. The chain joins TRBV4-1 to TRBJ1-2; TRBD1 is a possible D gene (6 bases). Germline CDR1 is MGHRA and CDR2 is YSYEKL. The ends were cut back, 4 bases at V and 4 bases at J, with 10 bases in the middle. The CDR3 consists of 13 residues.

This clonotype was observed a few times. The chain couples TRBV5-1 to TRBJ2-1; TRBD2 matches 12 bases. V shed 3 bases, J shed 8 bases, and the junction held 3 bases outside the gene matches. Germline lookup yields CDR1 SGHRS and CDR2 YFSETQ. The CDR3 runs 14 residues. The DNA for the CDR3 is TGCGCCAGCAGCTCCCTAGCGGGAGGGTATGAGCAGTTCTTC. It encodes CASSSLAGGYEQFF.

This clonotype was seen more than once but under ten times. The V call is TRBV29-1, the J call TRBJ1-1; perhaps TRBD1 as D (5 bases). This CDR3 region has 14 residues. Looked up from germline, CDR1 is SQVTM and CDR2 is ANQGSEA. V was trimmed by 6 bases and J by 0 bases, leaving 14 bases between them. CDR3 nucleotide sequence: TGCAGCGTCCGAACGCAGGGCGTGAACACTGAAGCTTTCTTT. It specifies CSVRTQGVNTEAFF.

The DNA for the CDR3 is TGTGCCTGCACACCTGACACGAGCTCCTACAATGAGCAGTTCTTC. This gives the protein CACTPDTSSYNEQFF. This rearrangement joins TRBV6-1 to TRBJ2-1; no firm D call. CDR1 and CDR2 (germline): MNHNS, SASEGT. There are 15 residues in the CDR3. Trimming removed 11 bases from V and 0 bases from J, with 17 bases in between.

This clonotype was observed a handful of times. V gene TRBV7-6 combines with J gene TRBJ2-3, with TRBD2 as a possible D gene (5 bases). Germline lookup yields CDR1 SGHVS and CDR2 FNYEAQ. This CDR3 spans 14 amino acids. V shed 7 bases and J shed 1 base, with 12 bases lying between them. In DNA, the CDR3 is TGTGCCAGCACCCGGGGTAGCGGCACAGATACGCAGTATTTT. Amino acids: CASTRGSGTDTQYF.

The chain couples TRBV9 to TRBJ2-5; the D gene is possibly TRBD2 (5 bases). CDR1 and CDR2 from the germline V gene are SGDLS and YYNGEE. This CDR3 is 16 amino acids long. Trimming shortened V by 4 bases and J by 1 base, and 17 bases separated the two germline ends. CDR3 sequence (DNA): TGTGCCAGCAGCTCCCGTCACGGGATACTCCAAGAGACCCAGTACTTC. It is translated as CASSSRHGILQETQYF.

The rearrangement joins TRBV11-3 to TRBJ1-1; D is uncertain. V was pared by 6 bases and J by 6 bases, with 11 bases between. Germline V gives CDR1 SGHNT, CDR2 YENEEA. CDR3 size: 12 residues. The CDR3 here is CASSLGLAEAFF. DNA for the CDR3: TGTGCCAGCAGTCTAGGGCTTGCTGAAGCTTTCTTT.

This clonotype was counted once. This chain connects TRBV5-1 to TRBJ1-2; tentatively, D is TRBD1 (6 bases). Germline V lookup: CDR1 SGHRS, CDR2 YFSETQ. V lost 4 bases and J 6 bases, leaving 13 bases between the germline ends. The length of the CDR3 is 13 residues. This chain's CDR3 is CASSPRTDNGYTF. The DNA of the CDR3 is TGCGCCAGCAGCCCCCGGACAGACAATGGCTACACCTTC. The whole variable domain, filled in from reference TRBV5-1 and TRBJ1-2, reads KAGVTQTPRYLIKTRGQQVTLSCSPISGHRSVSWYQQTPGQGLQFLFEYFSETQRNKGNFPGRFSGRQFSNSRSEMNVSTLELGDSALYLCASSPRTDNGYTFGSGTRLTVV.